These 6 T cell receptor beta chains were sequenced from one sample in a study of blood T cell repertoires in COVID-19. The assay was immunoSEQ multiplex PCR, and TCRdb's table has in-frame clones only and misses some. The sample holds about 100,000 clones; about 77% are singletons and the top ten take under 35%. The sample comprised peripheral blood. These receptors were collected from a man aged 65-85 years with active or convalescent COVID-19.

This clone was counted a single time. The chain joins TRBV5-1 to TRBJ1-1; no reliable D call. The length of the CDR3 is 13 residues. V lost 2 bases, J lost 3 bases, and 8 bases lay in between. The germline gives CDR1 SGHRS, CDR2 YFSETQ. The CDR3 DNA sequence: TGCGCCAGCAGCTTTGGAGGCGACACTGAAGCTTTCTTT. Protein product: CASSFGGDTEAFF.

The chain carries TRBV5-1 and TRBJ1-4; weak D call: TRBD1 (5 bases). The V end was cut by 2 bases, the J end by 6 bases, with 14 bases between. The CDR3 length is 15 residues. Germline lookup yields CDR1 SGHRS and CDR2 YFSETQ. Written as DNA, the CDR3 is TGCGCCAGCAGCTTTGGCGGAGGAGGGGATGAAAAACTGTTTTTT. Protein product: CASSFGGGGDEKLFF.

This chain connects TRBV6-4 to TRBJ2-3; TRBD2 agrees at 8 bases. The length of the CDR3 is 16 residues. Losses at the gene ends were 6 bases for V and 1 base for J; bases not matched to a gene: 9. Germline CDR1 and CDR2: MRHNA and SNTAGT. This CDR3 reads CASSKLAAFGTDTQYF. The DNA of the CDR3 is TGTGCCAGCAGCAAACTAGCGGCCTTCGGCACAGATACGCAGTATTTT.

J is TRBJ2-5 and V is TRBV24-1, with 7 bases matching TRBD1. This CDR3 region has 18 residues. V lost 1 base and J lost 3; bases outside the gene matches: 13. CDR1 is KGHDR, CDR2 SFDVKD, per germline. Written as DNA, the CDR3 is TGTGCCACCAGTGATTTAAAGGGGGCCGGACGGTCCAAAGAGACCCAGTACTTC. It specifies CATSDLKGAGRSKETQYF.

The V gene is TRBV12-3 or TRBV12-4, the J gene TRBJ2-7, with 11 bases lining up with TRBD1. Trimming cost V 8 bases and J 4 bases; bases outside gene matches: 1. The CDR3 has 12 residues. Here the CDR3 reads CASGQGAYEQYF. The CDR3 DNA sequence: TGTGCCAGCGGACAGGGGGCATACGAGCAGTACTTC.

The genes are TRBV10-3 and TRBJ2-3; D is uncertain. CDR1 and CDR2 (germline): ENHRY, SYGVKD. Trimming cost V 4 bases and J 0 bases, with 11 bases left between them. The length of the CDR3 is 15 residues. The CDR3 nucleotides are TGTGCCATCAGTGCCCCCGGGTCTAGCACAGATACGCAGTATTTT. Residues: CAISAPGSSTDTQYF.